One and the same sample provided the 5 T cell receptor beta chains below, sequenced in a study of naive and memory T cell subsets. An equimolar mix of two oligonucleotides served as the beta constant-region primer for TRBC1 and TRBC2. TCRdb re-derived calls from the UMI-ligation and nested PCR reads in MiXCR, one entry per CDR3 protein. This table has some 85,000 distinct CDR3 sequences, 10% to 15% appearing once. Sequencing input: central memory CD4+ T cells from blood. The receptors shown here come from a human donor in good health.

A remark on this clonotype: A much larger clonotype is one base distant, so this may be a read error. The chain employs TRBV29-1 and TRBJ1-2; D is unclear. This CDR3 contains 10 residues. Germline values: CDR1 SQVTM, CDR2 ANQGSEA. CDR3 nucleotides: TGCATCGCAGCTGAGTATGGCTACACCTTC. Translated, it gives CIAAEYGYTF.

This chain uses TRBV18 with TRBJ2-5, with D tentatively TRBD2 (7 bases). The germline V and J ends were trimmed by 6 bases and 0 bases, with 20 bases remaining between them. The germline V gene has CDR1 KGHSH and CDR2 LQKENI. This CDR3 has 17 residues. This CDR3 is CASSLPAGAGYQETQYF. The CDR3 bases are TGTGCCAGCTCCCTACCGGCGGGGGCAGGGTACCAAGAGACCCAGTACTTC. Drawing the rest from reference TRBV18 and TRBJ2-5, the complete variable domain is NAGVMQNPRHLVRRRGQEARLRCSPMKGHSHVYWYRQLPEEGLKFMVYLQKENIIDESGMPKERFSAEFPKEGPSILRIQQVVRGDSAAYFCASSLPAGAGYQETQYFGPGTRLLVL.

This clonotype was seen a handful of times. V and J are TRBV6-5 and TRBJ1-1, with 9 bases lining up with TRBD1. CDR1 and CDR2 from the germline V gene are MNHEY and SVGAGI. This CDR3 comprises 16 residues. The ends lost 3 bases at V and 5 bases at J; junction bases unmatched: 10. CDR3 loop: CASSYGTGRWGTEAFF. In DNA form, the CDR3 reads TGTGCCAGCAGTTATGGGACAGGGAGGTGGGGGACTGAAGCTTTCTTT.

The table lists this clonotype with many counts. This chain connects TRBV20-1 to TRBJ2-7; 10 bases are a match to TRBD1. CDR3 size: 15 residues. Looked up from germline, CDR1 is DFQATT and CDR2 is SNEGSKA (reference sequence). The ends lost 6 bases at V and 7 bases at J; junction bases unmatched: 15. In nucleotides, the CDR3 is TGCAGTGCCCGGGTTGGGACAGGGGCTACCTGGGAGCAGTACTTC. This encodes CSARVGTGATWEQYF.

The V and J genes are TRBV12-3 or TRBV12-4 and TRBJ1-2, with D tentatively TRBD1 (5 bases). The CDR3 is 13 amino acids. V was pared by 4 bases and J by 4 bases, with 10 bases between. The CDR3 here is CASSYRDGYGYTF. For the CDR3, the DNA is TGTGCCAGCAGTTACCGGGACGGCTATGGCTACACCTTC.